Below, 21 T cell receptor beta chains from the same sample are listed, as sequenced in a study of T cells in Graves' hyperthyroidism and ophthalmopathy. Researchers amplified the TCR beta CDR3 regions from RNA transcripts. The TCR CDR3 first-round RT-PCR relied on the HTBI primer set. TCRdb reprocessed the multiplex PCR reads via MiXCR and lists one record per CDR3 protein. The data contain about 570,000 distinct CDR3 sequences, under 60% of them singletons. Source material: peripheral blood or thyroid tissue (not recorded which). These TCRs come from an adult woman with Graves' disease, either hyperthyroidism or ophthalmopathy (not recorded which).

This chain connects TRBV20-1 to TRBJ1-1; TRBD1 might be the D (6 bases). Germline CDR1 reads DFQATT; CDR2 reads SNEGSKA (reference sequence). The CDR3 runs to 13 residues. V was trimmed by 5 bases and J by 7 bases, leaving 17 bases between them. The CDR3 protein is CSASLSGHREAFF. In DNA form, the CDR3 reads TGCAGTGCTTCCCTATCGGGACACCGTGAAGCTTTCTTT.

This clonotype was observed many times. The chain uses TRBV5-1 and TRBJ2-7; either TRBD1 or TRBD2 may fit D (5 bases each). CDR1 is SGHRS, CDR2 YFSETQ, per germline. The CDR3 loop spans 16 amino acids. V was pared by 0 bases and J by 5 bases, with 18 bases between. DNA for the CDR3: TGCGCCAGCAGCTTGGGCACGGGACCTTCCCTCCACGAGCAGTACTTC. Its translation is CASSLGTGPSLHEQYF.

This clonotype was observed a handful of times. The chain recombines TRBV20-1 with TRBJ2-5, with D perhaps matching TRBD2 (5 bases). V lost 6 bases and J 2 bases, leaving 19 bases between the germline ends. Looked up from germline, CDR1 is DFQATT and CDR2 is SNEGSKA (reference sequence). This CDR3 contains 15 residues. For the CDR3, the DNA is TGCAGTGCCGTTCCTTGGACTGGATTTCAAGAGACCCAGTACTTC. Protein: CSAVPWTGFQETQYF.

This clonotype turned up a few times. V is TRBV6-5 and J is TRBJ2-3; D is tentatively TRBD1 or TRBD2 (5 bases each). Germline lookup yields CDR1 MNHEY and CDR2 SVGAGI. Deletions cut 6 bases from V and 4 bases from J, with 17 bases between. The CDR3 is made up of 15 amino acids. The CDR3 sequence: CASSAWDPGADTQYF. DNA for the CDR3: TGTGCCAGCAGCGCTTGGGACCCTGGCGCAGATACGCAGTATTTT.

The chain recombines TRBV6-1 with TRBJ2-2; D remains unclear. Germline CDR1 and CDR2: MNHNS and SASEGT. The CDR3 totals 13 residues. The V end lost 6 bases, the J end lost 6 bases, and 11 bases lay between the germline ends. CDR3 coding DNA: TGTGCCAGCAGACTGTGGGATCCCGGGGAGCTGTTTTTT. This sequence encodes CASRLWDPGELFF.

This clonotype was counted ten times or more. The rearrangement joins TRBV20-1 to TRBJ1-5; D remains ambiguous. This CDR3 has 13 amino acids. Trimming left V 4 bases short and J 1 base short, with 8 bases between. From germline, CDR1 is DFQATT and CDR2 SNEGSKA (reference sequence). In DNA form, the CDR3 reads TGCAGTGCTATCGGGCGGAGCAATCAGCCCCAGCATTTT. Translating it yields CSAIGRSNQPQHF.

This clonotype appeared many times. The rearrangement joins TRBV6-6 to TRBJ1-2, with D possibly being TRBD1 (5 bases). Germline V CDR1 and CDR2: MNHNY, SVGAGI (reference sequence). This CDR3 is built from 16 residues. V was trimmed by 4 bases and J by 4 bases, leaving 19 bases between them. The CDR3 DNA sequence: TGTGCCAGCAGTTCCGGGACCCACCCAATAACCTATGGCTACACCTTC. It translates to CASSSGTHPITYGYTF.

Many counts were recorded for this clonotype. The chain links TRBV6-5 to TRBJ1-2; D not certain. The V gene's germline CDR1 is MNHEY and CDR2 SVGAGI. The V end lost 6 bases, the J end lost 4 bases, and 12 bases lay between the germline ends. This CDR3 region has 13 residues. This CDR3 reads CASSIDIRYGYTF. The CDR3 DNA reads TGTGCCAGCAGCATTGACATCCGCTATGGCTACACCTTC.

This clonotype was seen just once. The chain links TRBV20-1 to TRBJ1-6, with unresolved D. CDR1 DFQATT and CDR2 SNEGSKA come from the germline V gene (reference sequence). The length of the CDR3 is 16 residues. Trimming took 1 base from V and 6 from J, leaving 16 bases between them. In DNA, the CDR3 is TGCAGTGCTAGAGTACTGGGGTTGTACCTTAATTCACCCCTCCACTTT. This translates into CSARVLGLYLNSPLHF.

CDR3 DNA: TGTGCCAGCAGCTCGCCGGGACTAGTAAACACCGGGGAGCTGTTTTTT. The encoded protein is CASSSPGLVNTGELFF. The gene calls are TRBV7-2 and TRBJ2-2, with TRBD2 matching over 8 bases. Trimming took 4 bases from V and 2 from J; bases not matched to a gene: 6. The CDR3 consists of 16 residues. Germline lookup yields CDR1 SGHTA and CDR2 FQGNSA. Supplemented by reference TRBV7-2 and TRBJ2-2, the full variable domain reads GAGVSQSPSNKVTEKGKDVELRCDPISGHTALYWYRQSLGQGLEFLIYFQGNSAPDKSGLPSDRFSAERTGGSVSTLTIQRTQQEDSAVYLCASSSPGLVNTGELFFGEGSRLTVL.

The V and J genes are TRBV20-1 and TRBJ1-5; D unresolved. The CDR3 runs 15 residues. From germline, CDR1 is DFQATT and CDR2 SNEGSKA (reference sequence). V shed 5 bases and J shed 11 bases, with 25 bases lying between them. The CDR3 is CSADGGGRADETQHF. CDR3 coding DNA: TGCAGTGCTGACGGAGGCGGGAGGGCCGACGAGACCCAGCATTTT.

This clonotype was counted between two and nine times. The chain is built from TRBV28 and TRBJ2-2; 8 bases agree with TRBD1. This CDR3 spans 16 amino acids. From germline, CDR1 is MDHEN and CDR2 SYDVKM. V lost 5 bases to trimming and J lost 5 bases; unmatched junction nucleotides: 10. CDR3 residues: CASSPRRTGLTGELFF. CDR3 nucleotide sequence: TGTGCCAGCAGTCCTCGACGGACAGGGCTGACCGGGGAGCTGTTTTTT.

The rearrangement uses TRBV7-2 and TRBJ2-1, with 8 bases identical to TRBD2. The CDR3 covers 15 residues. Germline-derived CDR1 and CDR2 are SGHTA and FQGNSA. V was clipped by 3 bases and J by 14 bases; unmatched bases: 15. CDR3 sequence: CASSFFGRDLVGEFF. In DNA, the CDR3 is TGTGCCAGCAGCTTTTTCGGGAGGGACTTAGTCGGCGAGTTCTTC.

Concerning this clonotype: Mismatch with germline at one junction end may stem from a read error. J is TRBJ1-1 and V is TRBV29-1, with 9 bases identical to TRBD1. The CDR3 is made up of 14 amino acids. CDR1 and CDR2 (germline): SQVTM, ANQGSEA. The chain's CDR3 is CSVQDRGDYTEAFF. In nucleotides, the CDR3 is TGCAGCGTTCAAGACAGGGGGGATTATACTGAAGCTTTCTTT.

The CDR3 sequence is CASSGKPSGQGAANTGELFF. CDR3 DNA sequence: TGTGCCAGCAGCGGAAAACCCTCAGGGCAGGGGGCCGCGAACACCGGGGAGCTGTTTTTT. J is TRBJ2-2 and V is TRBV7-8, with TRBD1 identical over 8 bases. This CDR3 comprises 20 residues. The V segment lost 5 bases and the J segment 0 bases; nucleotides outside the gene matches: 17. Germline V gene sequence: CDR1 SGHVS, CDR2 FQNEAQ. The full variable domain, in which reference TRBV7-8 and TRBJ2-2 provide the parts outside the CDR3, is GAGVSQSPRYKVAKRGQDVALRCDPISGHVSLFWYQQALGQGPEFLTYFQNEAQLDKSGLPSDRFFAERPEGSVSTLKIQRTQQEDSAVYLCASSGKPSGQGAANTGELFFGEGSRLTVL.

The CDR3 DNA is TGTGCCATCAGTGAGTTGTCTAGCGGGAACCGCTGGGACTACAATGAGCAGTTCTTC. This sequence encodes CAISELSSGNRWDYNEQFF. The gene calls are TRBV10-3 and TRBJ2-1; 9 nucleotides match TRBD2. The length of the CDR3 is 19 residues. J was trimmed by 3 bases and V by 1 base; bases with no gene match: 13. Germline V lookup: CDR1 ENHRY, CDR2 SYGVKD.

This clonotype was seen a handful of times. V gene TRBV29-1 combines with J gene TRBJ2-5; no reliable D call. The V gene lost 6 bases and the J gene lost 0 bases, with 11 bases spanning the gap. Germline V lookup: CDR1 SQVTM, CDR2 ANQGSEA. The CDR3 sequence is 13 residues long. The CDR3 loop is CSVQTQYQETQYF. DNA for the CDR3: TGCAGCGTACAAACACAGTACCAAGAGACCCAGTACTTC.

As to this clonotype: A much larger clonotype is one base distant, so this may be a read error. This chain uses TRBV10-1 with TRBJ2-7, with D maybe TRBD2 (5 bases). Germline V gene sequence: CDR1 WNHNN, CDR2 SYGVQD (reference sequence). The CDR3 spans 16 residues. V lost 6 bases, J lost 8 bases, and 26 bases lay in between. CDR3 region: CASSLTPNEGRNKQYF. CDR3 DNA sequence: TGCGCCAGCAGCCTAACCCCTAACGAGGGCAGGAACAAGCAGTACTTC.

This clonotype was found many times. The rearrangement joins TRBV4-2 to TRBJ2-2; a possible D gene is TRBD1 (5 bases). The CDR3 is made up of 15 amino acids. Trimming cost V 0 bases and J 8 bases, with 13 bases left between them. The V gene's germline CDR1 is LGHNA and CDR2 YNFKEQ. CDR3 sequence reads: CASSQDGAGRGELFF. The CDR3 DNA follows: TGTGCCAGCAGCCAAGATGGGGCTGGCCGGGGGGAGCTGTTTTTT.

About this clonotype: This is likely a read error, given that the CDR3 carries no conserved phenylalanine or tryptophan at its end. No DNA is shown, since the ends of the CDR3 on it are uncertain; the CDR3 is the one TCRdb lists. This chain joins TRBV15 and TRBJ1-2. CDR1 and CDR2 (germline): LNHNV, YYDKDF (reference sequence). Counting both end residues, the CDR3 totals 8 amino acids. CDR3 sequence: CATSRSIG.

CDR3 region: CASSGLAGGVETQYF. The CDR3 nucleotides read TGTGCCAGCAGCGGACTAGCGGGAGGTGTGGAGACCCAGTACTTC. This chain links TRBV7-9 with TRBJ2-5; 14 nucleotides line up with TRBD2. This CDR3 comprises 15 residues. V was pared by 5 bases and J by 5 bases, with 4 bases of the junction left unmatched. Per the germline V gene, CDR1 is SEHNR and CDR2 is FQNEAQ (reference sequence).